This TCR beta chain originates from a study of tumor and adjacent non-tumor tissue in lung cancer. Findings and limits, study-wide: Compared with tumor, normal lung showed significantly lower TCR diversity.

The library came from three nested PCR rounds adapted from ARM-PCR protocols. TCRdb recomputed calls from the multiplex PCR reads with MiXCR, one row per CDR3 protein. The data hold 60,000 to 85,000 distinct CDR3 sequences, with over 75% observed a single time. No cell sorting was done before RNA was extracted from the tissue. A remark on this clonotype: Its antigen is not known. At one of its ends the junction is not consistent with the germline gene, which may arise from a read error.

The CDR3 is 16 residues long. Per the germline V gene, CDR1 is MNHNS and CDR2 is SASEGT. The TCR sequence derives from a woman between 50 and 59 years old with non-small cell lung cancer. The chain recombines TRBV6-1 with TRBJ2-1; D not certain. Material: lung tumor tissue. Written as DNA, the CDR3 is TGTACCAGCAAGAGCCTAATAGGGTCCTTTGTGGATGAGCAGTCCTTC. Translated: CTSKSLIGSFVDEQSF.